One TCR beta chain is described in this entry. What it binds is not known. No conserved phenylalanine or tryptophan is present at the end of the CDR3, so a read error is the likely explanation. No DNA is shown, since the ends of the CDR3 on it are uncertain; the CDR3 is the one TCRdb lists. Between about 20 and 30 mg of unsorted bulk tissue served as the source from which RNA and DNA were co-extracted. This specimen comes from a study of tumor-infiltrating lymphocytes in primary liver carcinoma. Study-level points and caveats: Only about 7.5-24% of top clones were detected in all five tumor regions.

The template, about 500 ng total RNA, yielded TCR beta cDNA made with a constant-region primer. Three nested multiplex PCR rounds of slightly modified ARM-PCR generated TCR beta libraries. Amplification in the first two PCR rounds was performed using TRBV1-TRBV30 forward primers and a C-beta reverse primer for approximately 10 cycles each. TCRdb called the multiplex PCR reads again in MiXCR, with one record for every CDR3 protein. The sample carries 65,000 to 80,000 distinct CDR3 sequences, 60% to 75% recorded once. The CDR3 is 13 amino acids long, termini counted. The germline V gene has CDR1 MNHEY and CDR2 SVGEGT.

The clonotype originates from a man aged 35 to 55 with primary liver carcinoma and hepatitis B virus infection. The sample consisted of liver tumor tissue from sampling region 4. Indicated subset: tumor region T4, right-lateral pole. The V call is TRBV6-2 or TRBV6-3, the J call TRBJ2-1; no check of the table's D call, TRBD1, against the DNA was made. The CDR3 spells CASGYTSGTGGFL.